The 10 T cell receptor beta chains reported below all come from one sample, sequenced in a study of T-cell reconstitution after alpha-beta-depleted transplantation in children. Unique molecular identifiers were used to barcode this TCRbeta library. TCRdb analysed the PCR reads with MiXCR anew, one entry per CDR3 protein. The table includes approximately 500,000 distinct CDR3 sequences, more than 20% detected once. The sequenced sample was PBMCs, obtained before TCRalphabeta/CD19-depleted stem cell transplant. These receptors all stem from a boy younger than two with Wiskott-Aldrich syndrome, due to receive a stem cell transplant.

This clonotype was detected a few times. The chain uses TRBV12-3 or TRBV12-4 and TRBJ2-7; 10 bases match TRBD1. The ends lost 5 bases at V and 7 bases at J; junction bases unmatched: 8. The CDR3 length is 14 residues. The CDR3 sequence is CASSTTGGGGEQYF. The DNA of the CDR3 is TGTGCCAGCAGTACGACAGGGGGCGGTGGGGAGCAGTACTTC.

This clonotype was detected a few times. The V gene is TRBV5-1, the J gene TRBJ1-1, with 8 bases that match TRBD1. This CDR3 has 15 amino acids. Germline V CDR1 and CDR2: SGHRS, YFSETQ. Losses at the gene ends were 1 base for V and 1 base for J; bases not matched to a gene: 3. CDR3 region: CASSLYDRGNTEAFF. CDR3 coding DNA: TGCGCCAGCAGCTTGTACGACAGGGGGAACACTGAAGCTTTCTTT.

V gene TRBV7-2 combines with J gene TRBJ1-1; D gene ambiguous. Deletions cut 3 bases from V and 6 bases from J, with 8 bases between. The CDR3 is 12 amino acids. The germline gives CDR1 SGHTA, CDR2 FQGNSA. In DNA form, the CDR3 reads TGTGCCAGCAGCTTGCGCTCCTCTGAAGCTTTCTTT. Amino acid sequence: CASSLRSSEAFF.

This clonotype was counted between two and nine times. The chain joins TRBV10-3 to TRBJ2-2, with no clear D. The CDR3 contains 13 residues. Germline assignment: CDR1 ENHRY and CDR2 SYGVKD. With 2 bases removed from V and 7 bases from J, the gap between germline ends came to 8 bases. CDR3 coding DNA: TGTGCCATCAGTGAGGTTGCCAGCGGGGAGCTGTTTTTT. Its translation: CAISEVASGELFF.

This clonotype was observed a handful of times. V usage is TRBV11-2 and J usage is TRBJ1-1; D is undetermined. Germline V gene sequence: CDR1 SGHAT, CDR2 FQNNGV. Trimming took off 0 bases at V and 7 bases at J, with 3 bases between the two ends. CDR3 length equals 11 residues. CDR3 loop: CASSLDIEAFF. Here the CDR3 DNA reads TGTGCCAGCAGCTTAGACATTGAAGCTTTCTTT.

This chain connects TRBV20-1 to TRBJ1-2; D might be TRBD1 (6 bases). With 3 bases removed from V and 5 bases from J, the gap between germline ends came to 16 bases. This CDR3 is 14 amino acids long. Germline loops: CDR1 DFQATT, CDR2 SNEGSKA (reference sequence). CDR3 protein: CSASLTGTGYGYTF. The CDR3 nucleotides are TGCAGTGCTAGTTTAACAGGGACGGGGTATGGCTACACCTTC.

The V gene is TRBV20-1, the J gene TRBJ2-1; D perhaps matches TRBD2 (6 bases). Trimming removed 0 bases from V and 7 bases from J, with 7 bases in between. Germline lookup yields CDR1 DFQATT and CDR2 SNEGSKA (reference sequence). The CDR3 is 12 amino acids. The CDR3 loop reads CSARDRGNEQFF. The CDR3 nucleotides read TGCAGTGCTAGAGATCGGGGGAATGAGCAGTTCTTC.

V and J are TRBV27 and TRBJ2-7, with TRBD2 matching over 8 bases. This CDR3 contains 17 residues. Per the germline V gene, CDR1 is MNHEY and CDR2 is SMNVEV (reference sequence). Trimming at V came to 1 base and at J to 8 bases, leaving 16 bases not matched to a gene. The CDR3: CASSLLQGTRLAGKQYF. CDR3 nucleotides: TGTGCCAGCAGTTTATTGCAGGGAACTCGGCTAGCGGGCAAGCAGTACTTC.

The rearrangement links TRBV20-1 to TRBJ2-7; D unresolved. Per germline, CDR1 DFQATT and CDR2 SNEGSKA (reference sequence). The CDR3 consists of 17 residues. The V end was cut by 0 bases, the J end by 3 bases, with 21 bases between. Here the CDR3 reads CSARDSAARKGFYEQYF. In nucleotides, the CDR3 is TGCAGTGCTAGAGATTCGGCGGCCCGGAAGGGATTCTACGAGCAGTACTTC.

This chain links TRBV5-1 with TRBJ2-1; 9 nucleotides agree with TRBD2. V was pared by 3 bases and J by 7 bases, with 5 bases of the junction left unmatched. The germline gives CDR1 SGHRS, CDR2 YFSETQ. The CDR3 extends over 14 amino acids. The CDR3, as DNA: TGCGCCAGCAGCTCAGGGGGACTAGCTAATGAGCAGTTCTTC. It yields the protein CASSSGGLANEQFF.